The sequence of this T cell receptor beta chain was determined in a study of shared clonotypes between healthy human individuals. About the study: Plates per donor: three CD4 naive, three CD4 memory, two CD8 naive, one CD8 memory.

Losses at the gene ends were 4 bases for V and 0 bases for J; bases not matched to a gene: 5. In germline, CDR1 is SGHRS, CDR2 YFSETQ. This CDR3 is built from 15 residues. Healthy HIV-negative adults without recent acute infections or vaccinations served as donors. Remarks on this clone: Its antigen is not identified.

This table comes from immunoSEQ multiplex PCR, and its TCRdb copy is limited to in-frame clones, with some not included. This sample carries about 2.3 million clones, 85% to 95% of them seen once, and the ten largest clones take about 0.36%. Study-wide points: About 5% of naive CD4 clonotypes were common to a few donors. Clonotype sharing among donors was thought likely to change with sequencing depth.

Sequencing was carried out using naive CD4+ T cells from PBMCs. The subset denotes: CD45RA+ positively selected. The receptor comes from a man aged 18-30 years in good health. Some clones in this sample may be carry-over from other donors' samples. The J gene is TRBJ2-3, the V gene TRBV5-1; 7 bases match TRBD2. The DNA of the CDR3 is TGCGCCAGCAGCAGGATTAGCGGGAGCACAGATACGCAGTATTTT. This gives the protein CASSRISGSTDTQYF.